Given below is one T cell receptor beta chain in context. The antigen is not known. MiXCR was run by TCRdb on the RT-PCR reads, yielding one entry per CDR3 protein. This table holds fewer than 550,000 distinct CDR3 sequences, roughly 27% found once. This entry belongs to a study of response to subunit inactivated influenza vaccine. The study's findings and limits: Each seasonal influenza vaccination, the authors suggested, recruits few new T cells.

The V segment lost 3 bases and the J segment 12 bases; nucleotides outside the gene matches: 8. The CDR3 runs to 15 residues. Germline CDR1 is MGHRA and CDR2 is YSYEKL. The source was CD4+ T cells sorted from PBMCs, collected roughly 5 days after vaccination. This chain uses TRBV4-1 with TRBJ1-4; 12 bases fit TRBD1. The TCR was taken from a man aged 50 to 60 who received an inactivated influenza vaccine. The CDR3 loop is CASSQSRDRGRELFF. The CDR3 bases are TGCGCCAGCAGCCAGTCCCGGGACAGGGGGCGAGAACTGTTTTTT.